This T cell receptor (beta chain) was identified in a study of T cells in localized non-small cell lung cancer. Study observations and caveats: Greater T cell density in blood accompanied longer overall survival. Uninvolved adjacent lung showed higher T cell clonality than tumor. Paired adjacent lung recovered a median around 60 of the top 100 tumor clones.

Produced via immunoSEQ multiplex PCR; TCRdb's table is partial and in-frame only. This table holds around 41,000 clones, 70% to 90% found once. V gave up 5 bases and J gave up 6 bases, with 13 bases separating them. CDR1 is MNHNS, CDR2 SASEGT, per germline. The CDR3 is made up of 13 amino acids. As for this clone: Its cognate antigen is unknown.

The receptor was isolated from a woman aged 18-55 years with stage III lung adenocarcinoma. The sequences come from peripheral blood, collected before any cancer treatment. The rearrangement joins TRBV6-1 to TRBJ1-2; D is unresolved. CDR3 sequence reads: CASSRVLQNGYTF. CDR3 sequence (DNA): TGTGCCAGCAGTCGGGTCCTTCAAAATGGCTACACCTTC.